Below, 18 T cell receptor beta chains from the same sample are listed, as sequenced in a study of blood T cell repertoires in COVID-19 (dated by TCRdb to the early 2020s). Library preparation employed the immunoSEQ multiplex PCR assay. TCRdb provides this immuneACCESS table in a form limited to in-frame rearrangements. Some clones are lacking; in checked studies, under half of them reflect an unresolved V gene, and why the rest are absent is not known. The sample yields 200,000 to 250,000 clones; 70% to 90% were counted once. In total, the top ten clones hold approximately 8% of the sample. The sample comprised peripheral blood. Receptors were obtained from a woman in her 50s with active or convalescent COVID-19.

V and J are TRBV7-9 and TRBJ2-7; TRBD1 agrees at 8 bases. With 5 bases clipped from V and 3 bases from J, the junction kept 9 bases outside the gene matches. The V gene's germline CDR1 is SEHNR and CDR2 FQNEAQ (reference sequence). The CDR3 extends over 15 amino acids. Here the CDR3 DNA reads TGTGCCAGCAGCCTTAGGACAGGGATCCTCTACGAGCAGTACTTC. Its translation is CASSLRTGILYEQYF.

This rearrangement joins TRBV6-5 to TRBJ1-2, with a possible D match to TRBD1 (5 bases). The V gene lost 5 bases and the J gene lost 5 bases, with 15 bases spanning the gap. The CDR3 spans 14 residues. Germline lookup yields CDR1 MNHEY and CDR2 SVGAGI. Here the CDR3 DNA reads TGTGCCAGCAGTCCGACAGCCCCCCTTTATGGCTACACCTTC. Its translation is CASSPTAPLYGYTF.

The rearrangement uses TRBV2 and TRBJ2-7, with D possibly TRBD2 on 6 matching bases. Trimming took 2 bases from V and 3 from J, leaving 11 bases between them. CDR1 SNHLY and CDR2 FYNNEI come from the germline V gene. The CDR3 has 14 amino acids. In DNA form, the CDR3 reads TGTGCCAGCAGTGAAAATAGCGGTTTCTACGAGCAGTACTTC. Translated, it gives CASSENSGFYEQYF.

V and J are TRBV7-3 and TRBJ2-3; 7 bases map to TRBD1. Germline assignment: CDR1 SGHTA and CDR2 FQGTGA. The CDR3 length is 14 residues. The J segment lost 2 bases and the V segment lost 3 bases, leaving 2 bases of the junction unmatched. The CDR3 protein is CASSFGQVTDTQYF. For the CDR3, the DNA is TGTGCCAGCAGCTTTGGACAGGTCACAGATACGCAGTATTTT.

This clone has more than one count but fewer than ten. The chain has TRBV6-5 and TRBJ2-1, with 14 bases aligning to TRBD2. Trimming took 6 bases from V and 7 from J; bases not matched to a gene: 5. This CDR3 spans 15 amino acids. Germline loops: CDR1 MNHEY, CDR2 SVGAGI. The CDR3 coding sequence is TGTGCCAGCAGGGGGACTAGCGGGAGTCGGAATGAGCAGTTCTTC. It translates to CASRGTSGSRNEQFF.

Of note for this clone: The same CDR3 is also encoded by other DNA sequences in this sample. V and J are TRBV5-1 and TRBJ2-6; 7 bases are shared with TRBD1. The CDR3 has 15 amino acids. Losses at the gene ends were 4 bases for V and 4 bases for J; bases not matched to a gene: 5. From germline, CDR1 is SGHRS and CDR2 YFSETQ. The CDR3 sequence is CASSPTGSGANVLTF. The CDR3 nucleotides read TGCGCCAGCAGCCCGACAGGGTCAGGGGCCAACGTCCTGACTTTC.

The rearrangement joins TRBV4-1 to TRBJ1-5; 9 bases fit TRBD1. The V segment lost 1 base and the J segment 3 bases; nucleotides outside the gene matches: 7. From germline, CDR1 is MGHRA and CDR2 YSYEKL. This CDR3 region has 17 residues. CDR3 amino acids: CASSQGGQGGANQPQHF. In DNA, the CDR3 is TGCGCCAGCAGCCAAGGGGGACAGGGAGGCGCCAATCAGCCCCAGCATTTT.

V and J are TRBV28 and TRBJ2-5; 9 bases agree with TRBD1. J was trimmed by 6 bases and V by 4 bases; bases with no gene match: 9. Germline lookup yields CDR1 MDHEN and CDR2 SYDVKM. This CDR3 is 15 amino acids long. The CDR3 DNA is TGTGCCAGCAGTTCCCCGACAGGGGGTGTGAAGACCCAGTACTTC. This sequence encodes CASSSPTGGVKTQYF.

V and J are TRBV4-1 and TRBJ2-7, with D maybe TRBD2 (6 bases). Trimming left V 0 bases short and J 6 bases short, with 12 bases between. Looked up from germline, CDR1 is MGHRA and CDR2 is YSYEKL. The CDR3 totals 14 residues. Written as DNA, the CDR3 is TGCGCCAGCAGCCAAGACGCGACAGCGGGCGAGCAGTACTTC. This codes for CASSQDATAGEQYF.

The gene calls are TRBV6-5 and TRBJ1-1; tentative D call: TRBD1 (5 bases). V shed 7 bases and J shed 6 bases, with 18 bases lying between them. The CDR3 length is 14 residues. CDR1 and CDR2 from the germline V gene are MNHEY and SVGAGI. CDR3 DNA sequence: TGTGCCAGCACCAGCCTAATACAGGACCCTGAAGCTTTCTTT. This encodes CASTSLIQDPEAFF.

The V and J genes are TRBV6-2 or TRBV6-3 and TRBJ2-1; 9 bases align to TRBD2. The CDR3 has 14 amino acids. CDR1 is MNHEY, CDR2 SVGEGT, per germline. Trimming at V came to 5 bases and at J to 6 bases, leaving 5 bases not matched to a gene. This CDR3 reads CASSGSGSINEQFF. CDR3 DNA: TGTGCCAGCAGTGGTAGCGGGAGTATCAATGAGCAGTTCTTC.

The V and J genes are TRBV11-3 and TRBJ2-5; TRBD1 matches 8 bases. Unmatched junction bases numbered 6, after V lost 1 base and J lost 2 bases. Per germline, CDR1 SGHNT and CDR2 YENEEA. This CDR3 comprises 16 residues. The CDR3 reads CASSLGTGKRQETQYF. In DNA form, the CDR3 reads TGTGCCAGCAGCTTAGGGACAGGGAAGAGGCAAGAGACCCAGTACTTC.

This chain joins TRBV9 and TRBJ2-7, with D maybe TRBD2 (6 bases). The germline gives CDR1 SGDLS, CDR2 YYNGEE. The CDR3 has 15 amino acids. Between the trimmed V and J ends, which lost 0 bases and 0 bases, there was a span of 10 bases. The CDR3 bases are TGTGCCAGCAGCGTAGGCTACGGGAGCTCCTACGAGCAGTACTTC. Protein sequence: CASSVGYGSSYEQYF.

The chain joins TRBV4-2 to TRBJ1-5; TRBD1 might be the D (5 bases). V lost 8 bases and J lost 1, with 15 bases in between. The CDR3 is made up of 15 amino acids. Germline V gene sequence: CDR1 LGHNA, CDR2 YNFKEQ. CDR3 sequence (DNA): TGTGCCAGCTCACGCCAGGCAGGGAGCAATCAGCCCCAGCATTTT. Translating gives CASSRQAGSNQPQHF.

The rearrangement joins TRBV7-2 to TRBJ2-5; 9 bases are shared with TRBD1. The ends lost 5 bases at V and 5 bases at J; junction bases unmatched: 6. This CDR3 region has 14 residues. From germline, CDR1 is SGHTA and CDR2 FQGNSA. CDR3 residues: CASSPHRGRETQYF. Here the CDR3 DNA reads TGTGCCAGCAGCCCCCACAGGGGGCGGGAGACCCAGTACTTC.

This sequence joins TRBV5-1 and TRBJ2-3, with 8 bases aligning to TRBD1. V trimming: 2 bases; J trimming: 6 bases; junction bases outside the gene matches: 8. CDR1 and CDR2 from the germline V gene are SGHRS and YFSETQ. The CDR3 contains 15 residues. The CDR3 nucleotides are TGCGCCAGCAGCTTACCGCAGGGGGCGCGGGATACGCAGTATTTT. The encoded protein is CASSLPQGARDTQYF. The variable domain in full, completed from reference TRBV5-1 and TRBJ2-3, reads KAGVTQTPRYLIKTRGQQVTLSCSPISGHRSVSWYQQTPGQGLQFLFEYFSETQRNKGNFPGRFSGRQFSNSRSEMNVSTLELGDSALYLCASSLPQGARDTQYFGPGTRLTVL.

V usage is TRBV19 and J usage is TRBJ2-7; TRBD1 matches at 7 bases. Looked up from germline, CDR1 is LNHDA and CDR2 is SQIVND (reference sequence). The ends lost 8 bases at V and 1 base at J; junction bases unmatched: 2. The CDR3 is 12 amino acids. In DNA, the CDR3 is TGTGCCAGTCTGGGACAGTCCTACGAGCAGTACTTC. Its protein product is CASLGQSYEQYF.

The chain combines TRBV28 with TRBJ1-1, with 9 bases identical to TRBD1. From germline, CDR1 is MDHEN and CDR2 SYDVKM. V trimming: 6 bases; J trimming: 1 base; junction bases outside the gene matches: 9. CDR3 length: 16 residues. CDR3 amino acids: CASSPLTGGGNTEAFF. The DNA for the CDR3 is TGTGCCAGCAGCCCCCTCACAGGGGGCGGGAACACTGAAGCTTTCTTT.